Reported below is one TCR beta chain. Trimming stripped 8 bases from V and 7 bases from J, with 11 bases between. CDR3 length: 11 residues. Looked up from germline, CDR1 is MGHRA and CDR2 is YSYEKL. The data originate from a study of blood T cell repertoires in COVID-19. TCRdb's copy holds only in-frame clones and misses some; the assay was immunoSEQ multiplex PCR. The sample yields 100,000 to 120,000 clones, about 75% seen once. The sequence derives from a woman of 80 years or more with active or convalescent COVID-19. J is TRBJ1-2 and V is TRBV4-1; possible D gene TRBD1, 6 bases. Sequences were obtained from peripheral blood. The CDR3 DNA sequence: TGCGCCAGCCCCCCGGACAGTGGCTACACCTTC. This encodes CASPPDSGYTF.